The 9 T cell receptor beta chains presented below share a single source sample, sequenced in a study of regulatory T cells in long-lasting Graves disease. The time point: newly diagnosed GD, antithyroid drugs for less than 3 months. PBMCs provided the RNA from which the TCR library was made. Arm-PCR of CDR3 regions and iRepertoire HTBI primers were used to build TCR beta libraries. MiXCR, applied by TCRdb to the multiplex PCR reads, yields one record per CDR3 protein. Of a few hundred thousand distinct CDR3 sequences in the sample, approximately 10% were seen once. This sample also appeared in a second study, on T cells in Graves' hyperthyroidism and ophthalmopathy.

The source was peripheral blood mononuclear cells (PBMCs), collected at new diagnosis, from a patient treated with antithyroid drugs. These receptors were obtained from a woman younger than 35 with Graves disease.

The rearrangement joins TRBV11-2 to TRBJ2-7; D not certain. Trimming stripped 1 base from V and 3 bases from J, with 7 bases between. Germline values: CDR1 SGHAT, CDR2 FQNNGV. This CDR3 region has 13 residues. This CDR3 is CASSLGVFYEQYV. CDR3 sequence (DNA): TGTGCCAGCAGCTTAGGAGTTTTCTACGAGCAGTACGTC.

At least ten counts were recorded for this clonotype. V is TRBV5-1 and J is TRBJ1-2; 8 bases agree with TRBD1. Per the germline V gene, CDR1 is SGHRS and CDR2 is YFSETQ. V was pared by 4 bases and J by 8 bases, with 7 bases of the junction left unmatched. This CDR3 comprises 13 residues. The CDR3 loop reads CASSLDRAGGYTF. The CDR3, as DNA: TGCGCCAGCAGCCTGGACAGGGCCGGCGGCTACACCTTC.

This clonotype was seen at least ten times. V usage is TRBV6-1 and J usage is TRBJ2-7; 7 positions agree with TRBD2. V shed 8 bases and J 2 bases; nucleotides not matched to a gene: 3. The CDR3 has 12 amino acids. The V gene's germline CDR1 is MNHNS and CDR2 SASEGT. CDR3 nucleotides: TGTGCCAGCCGGGACTATCCCTACGAGCAGTACGTC. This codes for CASRDYPYEQYV.

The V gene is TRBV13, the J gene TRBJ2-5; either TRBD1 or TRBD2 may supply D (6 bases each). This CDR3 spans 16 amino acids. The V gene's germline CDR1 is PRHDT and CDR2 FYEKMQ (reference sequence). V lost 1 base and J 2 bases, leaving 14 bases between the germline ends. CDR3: CASSLARGAEQETQYF. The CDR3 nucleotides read TGTGCCAGCAGCTTAGCGAGGGGGGCAGAACAAGAGACCCAGTACTTC.

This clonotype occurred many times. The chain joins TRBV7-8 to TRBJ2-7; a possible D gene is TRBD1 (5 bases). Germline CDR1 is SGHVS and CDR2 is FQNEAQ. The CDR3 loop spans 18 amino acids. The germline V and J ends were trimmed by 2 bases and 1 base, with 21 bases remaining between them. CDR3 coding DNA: TGTGCCAGCAGCTTACAGGGTCAAGGTCAACAATTTTCCTACGAGCAGTACTTC. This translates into CASSLQGQGQQFSYEQYF.

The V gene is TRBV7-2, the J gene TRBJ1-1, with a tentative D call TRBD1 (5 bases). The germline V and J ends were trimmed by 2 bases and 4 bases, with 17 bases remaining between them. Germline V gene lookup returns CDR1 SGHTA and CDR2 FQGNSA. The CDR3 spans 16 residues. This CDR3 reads CASSLFFGTSATEAFF. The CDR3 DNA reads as TGTGCCAGCAGCTTATTCTTTGGGACTTCGGCCACTGAAGCTTTCTTT.

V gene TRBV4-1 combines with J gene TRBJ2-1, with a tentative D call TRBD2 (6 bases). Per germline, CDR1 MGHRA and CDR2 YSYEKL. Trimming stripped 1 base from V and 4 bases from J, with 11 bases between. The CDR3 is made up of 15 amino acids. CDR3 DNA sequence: TGCGCCAGCAGCCAAGCAAGCGGGCCTTACAATGAGCAGTTCTTC. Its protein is CASSQASGPYNEQFF.

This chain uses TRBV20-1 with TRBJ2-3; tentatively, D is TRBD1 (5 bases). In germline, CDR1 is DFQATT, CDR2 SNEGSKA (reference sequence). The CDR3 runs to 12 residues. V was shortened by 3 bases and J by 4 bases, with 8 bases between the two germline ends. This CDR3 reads CSASQGPDTQYF. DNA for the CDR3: TGCAGTGCTAGTCAGGGCCCAGATACGCAGTATTTT.

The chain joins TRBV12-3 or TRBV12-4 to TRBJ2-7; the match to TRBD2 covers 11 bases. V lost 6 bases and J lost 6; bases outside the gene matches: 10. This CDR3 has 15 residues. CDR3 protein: CASSLSGTSGPEQYF. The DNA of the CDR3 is TGTGCCAGCAGCCTAAGCGGGACTAGCGGACCCGAGCAGTACTTC.